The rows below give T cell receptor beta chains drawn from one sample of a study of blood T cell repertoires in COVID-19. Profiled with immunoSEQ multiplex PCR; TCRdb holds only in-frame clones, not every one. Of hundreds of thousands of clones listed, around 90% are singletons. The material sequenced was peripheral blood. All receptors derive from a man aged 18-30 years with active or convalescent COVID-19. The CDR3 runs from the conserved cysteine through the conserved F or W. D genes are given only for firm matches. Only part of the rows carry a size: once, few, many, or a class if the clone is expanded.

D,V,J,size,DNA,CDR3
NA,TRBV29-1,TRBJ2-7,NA,TGCAGCGTTTCTCGGGCGGGGGCTCTCGAGCAGTACTTC,CSVSRAGALEQYF
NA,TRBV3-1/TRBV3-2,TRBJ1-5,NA,TGTGCCAGCAGCCGGGCCTATGCGGGGGATCGGGATCAGCCCCAGCATTTT,CASSRAYAGDRDQPQHF
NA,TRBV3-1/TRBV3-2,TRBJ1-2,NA,TGTGCCAGCAGCCAAGACAGGGTATCCTATGGCTACACCTTC,CASSQDRVSYGYTF
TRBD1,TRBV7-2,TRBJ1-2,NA,TGTGCCAGCAGCTTAGGTGACAGGGCCCTGTATGGCTACACCTTC,CASSLGDRALYGYTF
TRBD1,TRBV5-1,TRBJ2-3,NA,TGCGCCAGCTGTCCCCTAGACAGGGCCACAGATACGCAGTATTTT,CASCPLDRATDTQYF
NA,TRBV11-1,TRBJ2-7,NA,TGTGCCAGCAGCTGGGGGGACAGAACCTACGAGCAGTACTTC,CASSWGDRTYEQYF
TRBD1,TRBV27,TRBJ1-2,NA,TGTGCCAGCAGTTTAAGGGGACAGGGGGGCGGCTACACCTTC,CASSLRGQGGGYTF
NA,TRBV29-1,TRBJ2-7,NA,TGCAGCGTTACGGACAGTTTCAAGTCCTCCTACGAGCAGTACTTC,CSVTDSFKSSYEQYF
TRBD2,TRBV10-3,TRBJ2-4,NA,TGTGCCATCAGCCCCGCGGCGGGAGGGCAAGGAAACATTCAGTACTTC,CAISPAAGGQGNIQYF
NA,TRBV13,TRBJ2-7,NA,TGTGCCAGCAGCCCAGGGCCTTCGACCACCTACGAGCAGTACTTC,CASSPGPSTTYEQYF
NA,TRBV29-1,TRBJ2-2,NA,TGCAGCGTTGATGGACAGTCGAACACCGGGGAGCTGTTTTTT,CSVDGQSNTGELFF
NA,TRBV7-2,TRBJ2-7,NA,TGTGCCAGCAGGCGGGACTCCACTCCCTACGAGCAGTACTTC,CASRRDSTPYEQYF
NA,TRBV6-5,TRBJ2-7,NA,TGTGCCAGCAGGAGTATCTACGAGCAGTACTTC,CASRSIYEQYF
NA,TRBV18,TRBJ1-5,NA,TGTGCCAGCTCACCCCGAGTGTCCCCAAGCAATCAGCCCCAGCATTTT,CASSPRVSPSNQPQHF
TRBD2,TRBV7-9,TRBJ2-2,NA,TGTGCCAGCCAACTACGGTCCGGCGGGGGCACCGGGGAGCTGTTTTTT,CASQLRSGGGTGELFF
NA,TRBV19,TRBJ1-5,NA,TGTGCCAGTAGTATCGGCAATCAGCCCCAGCATTTT,CASSIGNQPQHF
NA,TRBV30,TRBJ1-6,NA,TGTGCCTGGATGAGCTCCTATAATTCACCCCTCCACTTT,CAWMSSYNSPLHF
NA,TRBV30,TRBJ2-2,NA,TGTGCCTGGAGTCCCTACACCGGGGAGCTGTTTTTT,CAWSPYTGELFF
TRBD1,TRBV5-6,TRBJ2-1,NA,TGTGCCAGCAGCTTCCGGGACAGGGCCTACAATGAGCAGTTCTTC,CASSFRDRAYNEQFF
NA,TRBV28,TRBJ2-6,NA,TGTGCCAGCAGTTTTGCGGGGACCGGGGCCAACGTCCTGACTTTC,CASSFAGTGANVLTF
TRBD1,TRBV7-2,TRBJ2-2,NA,TGTGCCAGCAGCCTATGGACAGGGCCGACCGGGGAGCTGTTTTTT,CASSLWTGPTGELFF
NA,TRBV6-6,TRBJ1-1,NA,TGTGCCAGTTCGGGGCGGGGCCCTCGGCACACTGAAGCTTTCTTT,CASSGRGPRHTEAFF
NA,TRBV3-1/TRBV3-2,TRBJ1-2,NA,TGTGCCAGCAGCCCGCACAGGGCCGACGGCTACACCTTC,CASSPHRADGYTF
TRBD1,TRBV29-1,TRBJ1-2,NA,TGCAGCGTTGTACCTCCTACGGGACAGGGTAACTATGGCTACACCTTC,CSVVPPTGQGNYGYTF
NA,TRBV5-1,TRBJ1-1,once,TGCGCCAGCAGCTCCCTGGGCACGAGCAACACTGAAGCTTTCTTT,CASSSLGTSNTEAFF
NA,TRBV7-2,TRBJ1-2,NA,TGTGCCAGCAGCTTAGGTGGCGGTAACTATGGCTACACCTTC,CASSLGGGNYGYTF
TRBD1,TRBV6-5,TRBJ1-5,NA,TGTGCCAGCAGAGCCCAGGGGGCAAGCAATCAGCCCCAGCATTTT,CASRAQGASNQPQHF
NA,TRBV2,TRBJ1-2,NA,TGTGCCAGCAGAACGGACTCGGTGGGGGGCTACACCTTC,CASRTDSVGGYTF
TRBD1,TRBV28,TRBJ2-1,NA,TGTGCCAGCAGTTCGACGGACAGGGCGAGCTCCTACAATGAGCAGTTCTTC,CASSSTDRASSYNEQFF
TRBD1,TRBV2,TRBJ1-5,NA,TGTGCCAGCAGTGACAGGGGGCAGAATCAGCCCCAGCATTTT,CASSDRGQNQPQHF
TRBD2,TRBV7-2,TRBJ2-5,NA,TGTGCCAGCAGCTCTCGACTAGCGGGAGCGGTGGAGACCCAGTACTTC,CASSSRLAGAVETQYF
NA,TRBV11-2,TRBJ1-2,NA,TGTGCCAGCAGCTCCCGCGGGGTTCCCCACTTC,CASSSRGVPHF
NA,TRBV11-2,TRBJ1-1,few,TGTGCCAGCAGGGAAGCGCGGGGGTTCACTGAAGCTTTCTTT,CASREARGFTEAFF
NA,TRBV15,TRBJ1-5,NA,TGTGCCACCAGCAGAGATCTCGTCACTTCGGTGAATCAGCCCCAGCATTTT,CATSRDLVTSVNQPQHF
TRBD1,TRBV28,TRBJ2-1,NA,TGTGCCAGCAGATGGGGACAGGGGCCGACGGCGGATGAGCAGTTCTTC,CASRWGQGPTADEQFF
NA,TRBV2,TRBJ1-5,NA,TGTGCCAGCAGTGAGGGGGGACGTAGGCTATATCAGCCCCAGCATTTT,CASSEGGRRLYQPQHF
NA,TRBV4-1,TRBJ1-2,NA,TGCGCCAGCAGCCAAGCCTCTAACTATGGCTACACCTTC,CASSQASNYGYTF
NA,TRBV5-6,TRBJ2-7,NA,TGTGCCAGCAGCTTGGTCCCGGGACACGTATCCTACGAGCAGTACTTC,CASSLVPGHVSYEQYF
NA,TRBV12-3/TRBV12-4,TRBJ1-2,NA,TGTGCCAGCAGCCTCCCCGCTAACTATGGCTACACCTTC,CASSLPANYGYTF
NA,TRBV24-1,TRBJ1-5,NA,TGTGCCACCAGTGATTCGGGGGGGGCGTCCCGTCAGCCCCAGCATTTT,CATSDSGGASRQPQHF
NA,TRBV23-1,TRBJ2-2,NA,TGCGCCAGCAGTCAACAGAACACCGGGGAGCTGTTTTTT,CASSQQNTGELFF
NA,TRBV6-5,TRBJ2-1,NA,TGTGCCAGCAGTCACCGGGGTGACAATGAGCAGTTCTTC,CASSHRGDNEQFF
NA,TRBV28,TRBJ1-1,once,TGTGCCAGCAGTTCAGAACCGCGGGGGGCTTTCTTT,CASSSEPRGAFF
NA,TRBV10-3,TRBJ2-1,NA,TGTGCCATCAGTGAGTCTCTGACTAGTTCCAATGAGCAGTTCTTC,CAISESLTSSNEQFF
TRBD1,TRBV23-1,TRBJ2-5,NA,TGCGCCAGCAGGGACAGGAGAGAAGAGACCCAGTACTTC,CASRDRREETQYF
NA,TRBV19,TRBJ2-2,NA,TGTGCCAGTAGTATGATGGCAAACACCGGGGAGCTGTTTTTT,CASSMMANTGELFF
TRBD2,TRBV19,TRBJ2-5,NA,TGTGCCAGTAAACTAGCGGGAGATATGGAGACCCAGTACTTC,CASKLAGDMETQYF
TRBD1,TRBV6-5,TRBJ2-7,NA,TGTGCCAGCAGGAACCCGGGACAGGGGGCCGAGCAGTACTTC,CASRNPGQGAEQYF
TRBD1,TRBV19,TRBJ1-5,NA,TGTGCCAGTAGTCCCTGGGCAGGGGGCGATCAGCCCCAGCATTTT,CASSPWAGGDQPQHF